Presented here are 29 T cell receptor beta chains from one specimen sequenced in a study of blood T cell repertoires in COVID-19. Only in-frame clones appear in the TCRdb table, and some are missing; sequencing was by immunoSEQ multiplex PCR. The sample contains roughly 230,000 clones, approximately 90% of which appear only once. The material sequenced was peripheral blood. The receptor source for this set is an older man with acute or convalescent COVID-19.

The chain carries TRBV27 and TRBJ2-7, with D possibly being TRBD1 (5 bases). In germline, CDR1 is MNHEY, CDR2 SMNVEV (reference sequence). The CDR3 is 14 amino acids. V was pared by 5 bases and J by 6 bases, with 17 bases between. The CDR3 region is CASSTQGWGGEQYF. CDR3 nucleotide sequence: TGTGCCAGCAGTACCCAAGGGTGGGGCGGCGAGCAGTACTTC.

This clone was seen once. The rearrangement links TRBV7-9 to TRBJ2-3; no firm D call. Germline values: CDR1 SEHNR, CDR2 FQNEAQ (reference sequence). The CDR3 spans 13 residues. V lost 6 bases and J lost 4, with 11 bases in between. The CDR3 here is CASRAWASDTQYF. As DNA, the CDR3 is TGTGCCAGCAGAGCCTGGGCATCAGATACGCAGTATTTT.

This chain uses TRBV15 with TRBJ2-3, with D possibly matching TRBD2 (5 bases). CDR1 and CDR2 (germline): LNHNV, YYDKDF (reference sequence). V shed 4 bases and J shed 2 bases, with 13 bases lying between them. The CDR3 runs to 15 residues. CDR3 nucleotide sequence: TGTGCCACCAGCACTGGCGGGCCAAACACAGATACGCAGTATTTT. This codes for CATSTGGPNTDTQYF.

The rearrangement links TRBV4-1 to TRBJ2-5, with D possibly matching TRBD2 (6 bases). V was shortened by 0 bases and J by 2 bases, with 13 bases between the two germline ends. Per germline, CDR1 MGHRA and CDR2 YSYEKL. This CDR3 spans 16 amino acids. The CDR3 protein is CASSQDPAGRQETQYF. As DNA, the CDR3 is TGCGCCAGCAGCCAAGATCCGGCGGGGAGGCAAGAGACCCAGTACTTC.

This chain uses TRBV2 with TRBJ2-5; D not certain. The CDR3 has 15 amino acids. Trimming shortened V by 3 bases and J by 0 bases, and 11 bases separated the two germline ends. Germline CDR1 reads SNHLY; CDR2 reads FYNNEI. DNA of the CDR3: TGTGCCAGCAGTGATCTATGGGCGTACCAAGAGACCCAGTACTTC. Translating gives CASSDLWAYQETQYF. The whole variable domain, remainder taken from reference TRBV2 and TRBJ2-5, is EPEVTQTPSHQVTQMGQEVILRCVPISNHLYFYWYRQILGQKVEFLVSFYNNEISEKSEIFDDQFSVERPDGSNFTLKIRSTKLEDSAMYFCASSDLWAYQETQYFGPGTRLLVL.

The chain joins TRBV9 to TRBJ2-2; D is unresolved. V was clipped by 4 bases and J by 6 bases, with 10 bases between them. The CDR3 is made up of 13 amino acids. Germline lookup yields CDR1 SGDLS and CDR2 YYNGEE. The CDR3 reads CASSPGPSGELFF. CDR3 bases: TGTGCCAGCAGCCCCGGTCCCTCCGGGGAGCTGTTTTTT.

The chain combines TRBV5-1 with TRBJ2-4, with D unresolved. Germline V gives CDR1 SGHRS, CDR2 YFSETQ. The CDR3 covers 13 residues. V was shortened by 0 bases and J by 8 bases, with 9 bases between the two germline ends. CDR3 sequence reads: CASSLGLVDIQYF. The DNA for the CDR3 is TGCGCCAGCAGCTTGGGGCTAGTGGACATTCAGTACTTC.

The chain couples TRBV9 to TRBJ1-4; 9 bases match TRBD1. The CDR3 has 15 amino acids. V trimming: 3 bases; J trimming: 5 bases; junction bases outside the gene matches: 5. Germline CDR1 and CDR2: SGDLS and YYNGEE. CDR3: CASSADRGGNEKLFF. CDR3 bases: TGTGCCAGCAGCGCGGACAGGGGTGGAAATGAAAAACTGTTTTTT.

V usage is TRBV3-1 (or the pseudogene TRBV3-2) and J usage is TRBJ2-7; possible D gene TRBD2, 6 bases. Germline-derived CDR1 and CDR2 are LGHDT and YNNKEL (reference sequence). The CDR3 has 14 amino acids. The V gene lost 4 bases and the J gene lost 2 bases, with 12 bases spanning the gap. CDR3 nucleotide sequence: TGTGCCAGCAGCCCCCCCGGGAGTCCCTACGAGCAGTACTTC. This sequence encodes CASSPPGSPYEQYF.

This chain uses TRBV5-1 with TRBJ2-1; 7 bases are shared with TRBD2. Per germline, CDR1 SGHRS and CDR2 YFSETQ. CDR3 length equals 15 residues. The V segment lost 5 bases and the J segment 4 bases; nucleotides outside the gene matches: 9. The CDR3 bases are TGCGCCAGCAGTTATCGGGAGGTCGTGTACAATGAGCAGTTCTTC. Its translation is CASSYREVVYNEQFF.

The rearrangement joins TRBV12-5 to TRBJ2-7, with 9 bases matching TRBD1. The CDR3 has 17 amino acids. V gave up 2 bases and J gave up 4 bases; unmatched junction bases: 12. The germline V gene has CDR1 LGHNT and CDR2 FRNRAP. This CDR3 reads CASGLTPSRDRVYEQYF. CDR3 nucleotides: TGTGCTAGTGGTTTGACCCCAAGCCGGGACAGGGTGTACGAGCAGTACTTC.

This chain links TRBV19 with TRBJ1-5, with D unclear. With 7 bases removed from V and 3 bases from J, the gap between germline ends came to 16 bases. CDR3 length: 15 amino acids. Germline-derived CDR1 and CDR2 are LNHDA and SQIVND (reference sequence). The chain's CDR3 is CASTPYWGVNQPQHF. DNA for the CDR3: TGTGCCAGTACCCCGTATTGGGGAGTCAATCAGCCCCAGCATTTT.

The V and J genes are TRBV18 and TRBJ1-5; D unresolved. The V and J ends lost 5 bases and 2 bases respectively, with 16 bases between them. From germline, CDR1 is KGHSH and CDR2 LQKENI. The CDR3 is 16 amino acids. Here the CDR3 reads CASSSSWQPGNQPQHF. Written as DNA, the CDR3 is TGTGCCAGCTCATCCTCGTGGCAACCCGGCAATCAGCCCCAGCATTTT.

This clone was counted only a few times. The V and J genes are TRBV5-4 and TRBJ2-1; D perhaps matches TRBD2 (6 bases). Germline CDR1 SGHNT, CDR2 YYREEE (reference sequence). The CDR3 extends over 15 amino acids. V lost 1 base and J lost 8, with 16 bases in between. The CDR3 is CASSLWGVTEDEQFF. The CDR3 DNA is TGTGCCAGCAGCTTGTGGGGGGTGACGGAAGATGAGCAGTTCTTC.

V and J are TRBV19 and TRBJ1-5; D perhaps matches TRBD1 (6 bases). The V and J ends lost 7 bases and 2 bases respectively, with 12 bases between them. The CDR3 has 14 amino acids. CDR1 and CDR2 (germline): LNHDA, SQIVND (reference sequence). The CDR3 spells CASTRGGGNQPQHF. The CDR3 DNA sequence: TGTGCCAGTACAAGGGGGGGAGGCAATCAGCCCCAGCATTTT.

The J gene is TRBJ1-2, the V gene TRBV4-1; a possible D gene is TRBD1 (5 bases). This CDR3 region has 15 residues. V was trimmed by 5 bases and J by 4 bases, leaving 17 bases between them. Germline assignment: CDR1 MGHRA and CDR2 YSYEKL. Here the CDR3 DNA reads TGCGCCAGCAGCTCCAGACAGTCCGTATCCTATGGCTACACCTTC. Protein sequence: CASSSRQSVSYGYTF.

The gene calls are TRBV29-1 and TRBJ2-7; 7 bases match TRBD2. Germline assignment: CDR1 SQVTM and CDR2 ANQGSEA. The V gene end was trimmed by 6 bases and the J gene end by 4 bases; junction bases not matched to a gene: 6. The CDR3 consists of 12 residues. The CDR3 sequence is CSVGGNRYEQYF. The CDR3 DNA follows: TGCAGCGTCGGGGGGAACAGGTACGAGCAGTACTTC.

The chain employs TRBV7-9 and TRBJ2-5; the D is unclear. Per the germline V gene, CDR1 is SEHNR and CDR2 is FQNEAQ (reference sequence). V lost 3 bases, J lost 5 bases, and 7 bases lay in between. The CDR3 has 12 residues. The CDR3: CASSFQVETQYF. For the CDR3, the DNA is TGTGCCAGCAGCTTCCAGGTTGAGACCCAGTACTTC.

The chain is built from TRBV11-2 and TRBJ1-2; 8 bases line up with TRBD1. The CDR3 is 15 amino acids. V gave up 0 bases and J gave up 3 bases; unmatched junction bases: 3. Looked up from germline, CDR1 is SGHAT and CDR2 is FQNNGV. The CDR3: CASSLDGRGHYGYTF. CDR3 nucleotides: TGTGCCAGCAGCTTAGATGGCAGGGGGCACTATGGCTACACCTTC.

The V gene is TRBV7-3, the J gene TRBJ2-3; 11 bases are shared with TRBD2. V was clipped by 6 bases and J by 1 base; unmatched bases: 3. The CDR3 is 15 amino acids. Per the germline V gene, CDR1 is SGHTA and CDR2 is FQGTGA. Here the CDR3 DNA reads TGTGCCAGCAGGGGGACTAGCGGACGCACAGATACGCAGTATTTT. This sequence encodes CASRGTSGRTDTQYF.

This clone was seen just once. This sequence joins TRBV7-6 and TRBJ1-1; 9 bases agree with TRBD1. With V trimmed by 3 bases and J by 5 bases, 7 bases remained unmatched. CDR1 and CDR2 from the germline V gene are SGHVS and FNYEAQ. This CDR3 contains 15 residues. Here the CDR3 DNA reads TGTGCCAGCAGCTTGTCACAGGGGGCCGGGACTGAAGCTTTCTTT. Its protein is CASSLSQGAGTEAFF. The complete variable domain, with remaining parts taken from reference TRBV7-6 and TRBJ1-1, reads GAGVSQSPRYKVTKRGQDVALRCDPISGHVSLYWYRQALGQGPEFLTYFNYEAQQDKSGLPNDRFSAERPEGSISTLTIQRTEQRDSAMYRCASSLSQGAGTEAFFGQGTRLTVV.

The chain carries TRBV2 and TRBJ2-7; 8 positions agree with TRBD1. Per germline, CDR1 SNHLY and CDR2 FYNNEI. J was trimmed by 3 bases and V by 4 bases; bases with no gene match: 5. The CDR3 length is 14 residues. The CDR3: CASSGGQGIYEQYF. CDR3 DNA sequence: TGTGCCAGCAGTGGAGGACAGGGTATCTACGAGCAGTACTTC.

The chain links TRBV28 to TRBJ1-2; 12 bases agree with TRBD1. The CDR3 is 15 residues long. Germline values: CDR1 MDHEN, CDR2 SYDVKM. V shed 9 bases and J 4 bases; nucleotides not matched to a gene: 9. Here the CDR3 DNA reads TGTGCCAGTCACCCCGGGACAGGGGGCGGCTATGGCTACACCTTC. Translated: CASHPGTGGGYGYTF.

The chain is built from TRBV6-1 and TRBJ2-5; D is perhaps TRBD1 (5 bases). The CDR3 has 13 residues. With 2 bases removed from V and 5 bases from J, the gap between germline ends came to 9 bases. Germline V lookup: CDR1 MNHNS, CDR2 SASEGT. CDR3 bases: TGTGCCAGCAGTGAAACCGCAGGGGAGACCCAGTACTTC. Translated: CASSETAGETQYF.

This chain joins TRBV5-5 and TRBJ2-7; 11 positions agree with TRBD1. Germline assignment: CDR1 SGHKS and CDR2 YYEKEE (reference sequence). The trim removed 2 bases at V and 3 bases at J, leaving 4 bases unmatched. The CDR3 totals 15 residues. CDR3 in amino acids: CASSFGTGGGYEQYF. The CDR3 nucleotides read TGTGCCAGCAGCTTCGGGACAGGGGGAGGCTACGAGCAGTACTTC.

The chain links TRBV14 to TRBJ2-1; TRBD2 matches 11 bases. The CDR3 sequence is 15 residues long. Unmatched junction bases numbered 6, after V lost 2 bases and J lost 9 bases. Per germline, CDR1 SGHDN and CDR2 FVKESK. The CDR3 region has the DNA TGTGCCAGCAGCCAATCACTAGCGGGAGCCGGTGAGCAGTTCTTC. This encodes CASSQSLAGAGEQFF.

J is TRBJ1-5 and V is TRBV5-4; D remains unclear. Trimming cost V 4 bases and J 0 bases, with 14 bases left between them. CDR3 length: 16 amino acids. Per the germline V gene, CDR1 is SGHNT and CDR2 is YYREEE (reference sequence). The CDR3 nucleotides are TGTGCCAGCAGCCCAGGCCCGTCAAGTAGCAATCAGCCCCAGCATTTT. Translating gives CASSPGPSSSNQPQHF.

This clone was detected only once. The rearrangement links TRBV6-5 to TRBJ2-7, with D possibly TRBD1 on 5 matching bases. This CDR3 is built from 14 residues. The germline V and J ends were trimmed by 2 bases and 0 bases, with 8 bases remaining between them. Germline-derived CDR1 and CDR2 are MNHEY and SVGAGI. The CDR3 protein is CASSYDSHSYEQYF. CDR3 nucleotide sequence: TGTGCCAGCAGTTACGACAGTCACTCCTACGAGCAGTACTTC.

The rearrangement links TRBV3-1 (or the pseudogene TRBV3-2) to TRBJ1-1, with D maybe TRBD1 (6 bases). CDR1 and CDR2 from the germline V gene are LGHDT and YNNKEL (reference sequence). The CDR3 is 15 residues long. Trimming took 5 bases from V and 0 from J, leaving 13 bases between them. CDR3 region: CASSLTTGLNTEAFF. The CDR3 nucleotides read TGTGCCAGCAGCTTAACGACAGGTCTGAACACTGAAGCTTTCTTT.